The 3 T cell receptor beta chains below were found in one sample sequenced in a study of blood T cells in healthy people across ages. The second PCR ran roughly 7 to 12 cycles with a sample-barcoded 5' primer and J-beta primers. TCRdb re-derived calls from the 5' RACE reads in MiXCR, one entry per CDR3 protein. The table has hundreds of thousands of distinct CDR3 sequences, about a third seen once. Sequenced sample: blood. These receptors were obtained from a woman older than 75 in good health.

This clonotype came up many times. The chain employs TRBV7-9 and TRBJ2-1, with 8 positions matching TRBD2. The CDR3 is 16 residues long. The V gene's germline CDR1 is SEHNR and CDR2 FQNEAQ (reference sequence). With 4 bases clipped from V and 1 base from J, the junction kept 6 bases outside the gene matches. DNA for the CDR3: TGTGCCAGCAGCTCCGTCGGCGGGGGGTCCTACAATGAGCAGTTCTTC. It is translated as CASSSVGGGSYNEQFF.

The CDR3 DNA is TGCAGCGTTGATTACGGGTCCTACGAGCAGTACTTC. It encodes CSVDYGSYEQYF. V usage is TRBV29-1 and J usage is TRBJ2-7; no definite D call. The CDR3 loop spans 12 amino acids. Trimming removed 3 bases at V and 1 base at J, with 7 bases between. Germline CDR1 SQVTM, CDR2 ANQGSEA.

The table lists this clonotype with many counts. The rearrangement uses TRBV19 and TRBJ2-1, with 10 bases fitting TRBD1. This CDR3 is 14 amino acids long. Germline CDR1 reads LNHDA; CDR2 reads SQIVND (reference sequence). With 8 bases clipped from V and 4 bases from J, the junction kept 5 bases outside the gene matches. CDR3 sequence: CASEDRGSYNEQFF. CDR3 bases: TGTGCCAGTGAGGACAGGGGGTCTTACAATGAGCAGTTCTTC. The full variable domain, completed using reference TRBV19 and TRBJ2-1, is DGGITQSPKYLFRKEGQNVTLSCEQNLNHDAMYWYRQDPGQGLRLIYYSQIVNDFQKGDIAEGYSVSREKKESFPLTVTSAQKNPTAFYLCASEDRGSYNEQFFGPGTRLTVL.